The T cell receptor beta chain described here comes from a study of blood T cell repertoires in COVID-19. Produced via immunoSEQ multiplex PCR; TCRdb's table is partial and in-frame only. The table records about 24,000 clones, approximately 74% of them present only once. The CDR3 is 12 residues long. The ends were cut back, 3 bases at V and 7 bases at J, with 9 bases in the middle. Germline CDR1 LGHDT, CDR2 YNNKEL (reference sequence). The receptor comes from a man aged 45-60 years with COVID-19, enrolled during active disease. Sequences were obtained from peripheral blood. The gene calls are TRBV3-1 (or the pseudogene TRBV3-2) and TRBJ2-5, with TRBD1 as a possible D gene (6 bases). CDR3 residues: CASSHETGTQYF. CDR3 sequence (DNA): TGTGCCAGCAGCCATGAGACAGGGACCCAGTACTTC.